This T cell receptor beta chain was recovered during a study of T cell responses to AZD1222 COVID-19 vaccine. The CDR3 covers 13 residues. In germline, CDR1 is SSHAT, CDR2 FNYEAQ (reference sequence). To note about this clone: Its antigen is unidentified. At one end the junction does not follow the germline gene, possibly because of a read error.

Sequenced by immunoSEQ multiplex PCR; TCRdb stores in-frame clones only, minus some. The sample has about 160,000 clones, roughly 90% seen once. Study findings and constraints: Spike-specific TCRs gained breadth and depth after people received two AZD1222 doses.

This clonotype originated in an adult who received the AZD1222 COVID-19 vaccine. The source material was peripheral blood, sampled 28 days after the second AZD1222 dose. The V gene is TRBV7-7, the J gene TRBJ1-6, with D uncertain. In nucleotides, the CDR3 is TGTGCTAGCAGCTTAGACCTGTATTCACCCCTCCACTTT. This translates into CASSLDLYSPLHF.